This T cell receptor (beta chain) was sequenced for a study of metastatic and nonmetastatic thyroid tumors. About the study: A comparison of repertoires was made across blood and tumor or nodule tissue from malignant and benign thyroid patients.

This clone has a count of ten or more. Its specificity is not known. Study-level results: Reports indicated that malignant thyroid tumors showed significantly higher TCR beta diversity than benign nodules did, in blood and tumor.

Until they underwent thyroid surgery, no patient had received any treatment. Source study methods: Clinicopathological groups of papillary thyroid cancer showed CDR3 differences that were used to build a distant-metastasis classifier. TCRdb recomputed clones from the PCR reads via MiXCR. The V and J calls were determined by TCRdb, not by the authors. The table has several thousand clones, 14% to 15% seen once; the top ten hold around 5.7%. The CDR3 extends over 17 amino acids. V trimming: 5 bases; J trimming: 1 base; junction bases outside the gene matches: 8. Germline CDR1 is SGHAT and CDR2 is FQNNGV.

This rearrangement joins TRBV11-2 to TRBJ2-2; 9 bases line up with TRBD2. The clonotype comes from a female donor with papillary thyroid cancer or a benign thyroid nodule (not recorded which). Some clones in this sample may be carry-over from other donors' samples. Sequencing was done on a sample of blood. CDR3 sequence (DNA): TGTGCCAGCAGCCCCCTAGCGGGGAGAATGAACACCGGGGAGCTGTTTTTT. It translates to CASSPLAGRMNTGELFF.